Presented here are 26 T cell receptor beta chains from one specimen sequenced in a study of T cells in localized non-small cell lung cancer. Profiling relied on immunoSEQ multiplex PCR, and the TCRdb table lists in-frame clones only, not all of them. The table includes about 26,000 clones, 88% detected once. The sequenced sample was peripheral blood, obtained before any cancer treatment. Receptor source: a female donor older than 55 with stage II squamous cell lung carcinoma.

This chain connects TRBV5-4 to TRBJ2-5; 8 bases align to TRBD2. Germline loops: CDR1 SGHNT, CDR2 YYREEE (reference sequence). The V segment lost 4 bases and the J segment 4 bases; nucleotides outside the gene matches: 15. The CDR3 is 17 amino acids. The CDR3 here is CASSLPGAGGAGETQYF. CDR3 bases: TGTGCCAGCAGCCTCCCGGGGGCGGGGGGAGCGGGAGAGACCCAGTACTTC.

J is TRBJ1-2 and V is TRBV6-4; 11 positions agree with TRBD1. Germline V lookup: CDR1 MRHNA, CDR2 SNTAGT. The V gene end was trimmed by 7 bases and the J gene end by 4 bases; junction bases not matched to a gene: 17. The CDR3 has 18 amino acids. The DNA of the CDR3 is TGTGCCAGCACGCCTACTGCCGGGACAGGGGGAATCAGCTATGGCTACACCTTC. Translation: CASTPTAGTGGISYGYTF.

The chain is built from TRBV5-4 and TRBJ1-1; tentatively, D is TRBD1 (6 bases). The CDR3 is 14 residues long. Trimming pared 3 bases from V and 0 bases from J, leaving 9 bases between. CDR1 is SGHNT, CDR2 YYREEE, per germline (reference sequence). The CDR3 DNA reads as TGTGCCAGCAGCTCCGGGACATTGAACACTGAAGCTTTCTTT. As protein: CASSSGTLNTEAFF.

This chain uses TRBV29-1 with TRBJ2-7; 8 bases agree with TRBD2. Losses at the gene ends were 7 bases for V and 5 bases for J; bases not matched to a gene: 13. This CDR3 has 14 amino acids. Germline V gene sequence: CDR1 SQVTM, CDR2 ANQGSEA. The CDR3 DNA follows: TGCAGCGGAAGGGTTCCGGGACTAGAACACGAGCAGTACTTC. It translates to CSGRVPGLEHEQYF.

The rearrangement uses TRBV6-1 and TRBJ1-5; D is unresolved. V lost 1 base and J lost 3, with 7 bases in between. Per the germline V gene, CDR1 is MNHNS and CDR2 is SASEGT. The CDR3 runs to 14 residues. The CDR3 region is CASSEVHANQPQHF. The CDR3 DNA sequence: TGTGCCAGCAGTGAAGTACACGCCAATCAGCCCCAGCATTTT.

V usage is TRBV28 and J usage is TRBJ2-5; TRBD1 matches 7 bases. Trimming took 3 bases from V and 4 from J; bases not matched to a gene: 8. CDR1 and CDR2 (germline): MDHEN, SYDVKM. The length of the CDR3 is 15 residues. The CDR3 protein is CASSFPNRGIETQYF. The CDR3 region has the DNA TGTGCCAGCAGTTTCCCGAACAGGGGCATAGAGACCCAGTACTTC.

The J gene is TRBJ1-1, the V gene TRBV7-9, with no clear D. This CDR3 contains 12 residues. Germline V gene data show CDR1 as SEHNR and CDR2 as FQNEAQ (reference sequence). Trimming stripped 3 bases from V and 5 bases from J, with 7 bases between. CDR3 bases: TGTGCCAGCAGCTTCGGGCCGACTGAAGCTTTCTTT. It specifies CASSFGPTEAFF.

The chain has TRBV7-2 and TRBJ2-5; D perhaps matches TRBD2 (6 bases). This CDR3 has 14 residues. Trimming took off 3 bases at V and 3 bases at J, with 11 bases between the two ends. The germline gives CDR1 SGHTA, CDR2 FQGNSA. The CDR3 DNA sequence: TGTGCCAGCAGCTTTAGGGACTTTGAAGAGACCCAGTACTTC. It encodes CASSFRDFEETQYF. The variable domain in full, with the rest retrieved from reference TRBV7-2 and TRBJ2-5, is GAGVSQSPSNKVTEKGKDVELRCDPISGHTALYWYRQSLGQGLEFLIYFQGNSAPDKSGLPSDRFSAERTGGSVSTLTIQRTQQEDSAVYLCASSFRDFEETQYFGPGTRLLVL.

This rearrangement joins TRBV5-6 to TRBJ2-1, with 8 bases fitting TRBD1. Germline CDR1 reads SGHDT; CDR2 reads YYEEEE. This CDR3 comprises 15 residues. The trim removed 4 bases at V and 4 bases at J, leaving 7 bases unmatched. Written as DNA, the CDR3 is TGTGCCAGCAGCCGGGGACAGGCGTCTTACAATGAGCAGTTCTTC. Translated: CASSRGQASYNEQFF. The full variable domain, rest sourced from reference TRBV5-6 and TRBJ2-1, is DAGVTQSPTHLIKTRGQQVTLRCSPKSGHDTVSWYQQALGQGPQFIFQYYEEEERQRGNFPDRFSGHQFPNYSSELNVNALLLGDSALYLCASSRGQASYNEQFFGPGTRLTVL.

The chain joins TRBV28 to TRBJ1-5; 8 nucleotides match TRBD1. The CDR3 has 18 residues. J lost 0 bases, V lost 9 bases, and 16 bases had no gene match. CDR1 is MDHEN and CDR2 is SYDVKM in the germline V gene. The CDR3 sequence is CASHAGQGGSNSNQPQHF. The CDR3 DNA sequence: TGTGCCAGTCACGCAGGACAGGGTGGGAGTAATAGCAATCAGCCCCAGCATTTT.

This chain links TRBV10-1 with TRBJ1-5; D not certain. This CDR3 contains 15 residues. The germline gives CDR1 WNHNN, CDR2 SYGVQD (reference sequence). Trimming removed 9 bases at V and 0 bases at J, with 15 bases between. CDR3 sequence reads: CARRQAYRSNQPQHF. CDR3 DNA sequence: TGCGCCAGACGCCAGGCTTACCGTAGCAATCAGCCCCAGCATTTT.

CDR3 DNA: TGCGCCAGCAGCCAAGGGGGACAGGGGGCATACGAGCAGTACTTC. Translating gives CASSQGGQGAYEQYF. The rearrangement uses TRBV4-3 and TRBJ2-7; 12 bases align to TRBD1. The CDR3 length is 15 residues. The germline V gene encodes CDR1 LGHNA and CDR2 YSLEER. With V trimmed by 1 base and J by 4 bases, 2 bases remained unmatched.

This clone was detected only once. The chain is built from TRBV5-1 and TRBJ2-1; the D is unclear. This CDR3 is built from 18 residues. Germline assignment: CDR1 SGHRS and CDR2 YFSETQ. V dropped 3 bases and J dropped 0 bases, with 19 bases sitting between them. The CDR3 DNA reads TGCGCCAGCAGCTGGCCGCCTGAGCGCGGAAGCTCCTACAATGAGCAGTTCTTC. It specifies CASSWPPERGSSYNEQFF.

This chain's CDR3 is CASSPQTGSVYGYTF. The CDR3 DNA reads TGTGCCAGCAGCCCTCAGACAGGATCGGTCTATGGCTACACCTTC. The chain carries TRBV2 and TRBJ1-2, with a tentative D call TRBD1 (6 bases). The CDR3 contains 15 residues. The germline V gene encodes CDR1 SNHLY and CDR2 FYNNEI. Trimming took 6 bases from V and 4 from J, leaving 18 bases between them.

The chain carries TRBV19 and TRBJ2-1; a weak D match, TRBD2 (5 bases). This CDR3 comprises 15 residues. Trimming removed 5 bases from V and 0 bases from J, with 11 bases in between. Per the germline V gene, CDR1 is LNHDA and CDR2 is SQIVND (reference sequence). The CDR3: CASSPRVNSYNEQFF. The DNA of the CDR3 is TGTGCCAGTAGTCCGCGGGTTAACTCCTACAATGAGCAGTTCTTC.

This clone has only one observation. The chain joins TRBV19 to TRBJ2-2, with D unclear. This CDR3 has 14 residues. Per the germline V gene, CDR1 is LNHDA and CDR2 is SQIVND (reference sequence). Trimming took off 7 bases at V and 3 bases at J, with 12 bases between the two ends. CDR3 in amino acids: CASKGIRDTGELFF. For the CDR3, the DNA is TGTGCCAGTAAAGGGATTCGGGACACCGGGGAGCTGTTTTTT. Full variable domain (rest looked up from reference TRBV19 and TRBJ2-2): DGGITQSPKYLFRKEGQNVTLSCEQNLNHDAMYWYRQDPGQGLRLIYYSQIVNDFQKGDIAEGYSVSREKKESFPLTVTSAQKNPTAFYLCASKGIRDTGELFFGEGSRLTVL.

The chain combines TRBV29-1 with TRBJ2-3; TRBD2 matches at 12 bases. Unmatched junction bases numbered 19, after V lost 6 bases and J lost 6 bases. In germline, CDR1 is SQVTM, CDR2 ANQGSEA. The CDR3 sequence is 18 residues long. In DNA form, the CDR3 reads TGCAGCGTCGCCCCGACTAGCGGGAGCTTCGGAGCTCAGGATACGCAGTATTTT. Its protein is CSVAPTSGSFGAQDTQYF.

The CDR3 sequence is CASRTGANQPQHF. The CDR3 DNA is TGTGCCAGCAGAACAGGAGCTAATCAGCCCCAGCATTTT. The chain recombines TRBV28 with TRBJ1-5; weak D call: TRBD1 (5 bases). The V gene's germline CDR1 is MDHEN and CDR2 SYDVKM. The CDR3 runs to 13 residues. The germline V and J ends were trimmed by 6 bases and 4 bases, with 10 bases remaining between them.

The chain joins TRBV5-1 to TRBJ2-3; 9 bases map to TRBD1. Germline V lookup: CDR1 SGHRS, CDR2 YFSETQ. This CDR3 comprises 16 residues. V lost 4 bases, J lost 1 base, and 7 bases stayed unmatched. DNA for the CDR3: TGCGCCAGCAGCAGGGGACAGGGAGGCGGCACAGATACGCAGTATTTT. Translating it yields CASSRGQGGGTDTQYF.

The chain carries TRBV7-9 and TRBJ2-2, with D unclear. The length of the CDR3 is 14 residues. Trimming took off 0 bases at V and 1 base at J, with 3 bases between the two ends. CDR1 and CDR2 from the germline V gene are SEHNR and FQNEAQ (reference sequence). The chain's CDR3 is CASSLAQNTGELFF. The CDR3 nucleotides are TGTGCCAGCAGCTTAGCCCAGAACACCGGGGAGCTGTTTTTT.

CDR3: CAWSGGKGTVYNQPQHF. CDR3 nucleotide sequence: TGTGCCTGGAGTGGGGGAAAGGGTACGGTTTACAATCAGCCCCAGCATTTT. The J gene is TRBJ1-5, the V gene TRBV30; D remains ambiguous. Deletions cut 1 base from V and 3 bases from J, with 19 bases between. The CDR3 has 17 residues. Germline-derived CDR1 and CDR2 are GTSNPN and SVGIG (reference sequence).

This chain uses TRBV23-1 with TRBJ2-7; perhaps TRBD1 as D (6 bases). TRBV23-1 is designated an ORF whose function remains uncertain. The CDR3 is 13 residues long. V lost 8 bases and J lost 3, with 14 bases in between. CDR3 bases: TGCGCCAGCCTCCGGGACATTAACTACGAGCAGTACTTC. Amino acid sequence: CASLRDINYEQYF.

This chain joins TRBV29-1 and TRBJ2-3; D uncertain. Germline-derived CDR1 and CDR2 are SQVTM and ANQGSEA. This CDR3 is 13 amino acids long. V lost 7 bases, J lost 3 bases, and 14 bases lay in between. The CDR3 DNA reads TGCAGCGCCGGGCTCCCTATAACAGATACGCAGTATTTT. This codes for CSAGLPITDTQYF.

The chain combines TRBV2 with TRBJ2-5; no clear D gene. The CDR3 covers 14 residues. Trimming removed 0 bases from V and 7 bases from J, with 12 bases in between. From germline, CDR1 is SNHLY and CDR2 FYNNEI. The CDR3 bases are TGTGCCAGCAGTGAAGCGCTTTGGGGTGCGACCCAGTACTTC. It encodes CASSEALWGATQYF.

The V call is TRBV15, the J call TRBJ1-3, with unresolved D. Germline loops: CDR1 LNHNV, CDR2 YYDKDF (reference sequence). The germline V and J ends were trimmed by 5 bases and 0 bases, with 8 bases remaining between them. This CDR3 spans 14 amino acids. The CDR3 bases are TGTGCCACCAGCGATCAGAGCTCTGGAAACACCATATATTTT. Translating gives CATSDQSSGNTIYF.

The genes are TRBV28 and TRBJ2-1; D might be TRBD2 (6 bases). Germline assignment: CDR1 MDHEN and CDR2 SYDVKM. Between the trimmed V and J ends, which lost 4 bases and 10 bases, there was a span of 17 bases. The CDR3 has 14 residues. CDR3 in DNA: TGTGCCAGCAGTTACGGGAGTTCCAATACGGAGCAGTTCTTC. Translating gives CASSYGSSNTEQFF.